This T cell receptor beta chain was recorded in a study of Graves' ophthalmopathy and Graves' hyperthyroidism. Researchers took RNA transcripts and amplified TCR beta CDR3 regions from them. HTBI primers were used in a first-round RT-PCR, which preceded a second-round multiplex PCR. In TCRdb, the multiplex PCR reads were re-called with MiXCR into one record per CDR3 protein. The sample has approximately 37,000 distinct CDR3 sequences; approximately 52% are singletons. The V segment lost 4 bases and the J segment 9 bases; nucleotides outside the gene matches: 5. Germline loops: CDR1 LGHNA, CDR2 YNFKEQ. The CDR3 is made up of 13 amino acids. This clonotype has at least ten counts.

The clonotype comes from an adult man with Graves' ophthalmopathy. Sequenced input: peripheral blood. This chain connects TRBV4-2 to TRBJ1-5; TRBD1 aligns across 8 bases. CDR3 bases: TGTGCCAGCAGCCGGGACAGGACTAGGCCCCAGCATTTT. The encoded protein is CASSRDRTRPQHF.